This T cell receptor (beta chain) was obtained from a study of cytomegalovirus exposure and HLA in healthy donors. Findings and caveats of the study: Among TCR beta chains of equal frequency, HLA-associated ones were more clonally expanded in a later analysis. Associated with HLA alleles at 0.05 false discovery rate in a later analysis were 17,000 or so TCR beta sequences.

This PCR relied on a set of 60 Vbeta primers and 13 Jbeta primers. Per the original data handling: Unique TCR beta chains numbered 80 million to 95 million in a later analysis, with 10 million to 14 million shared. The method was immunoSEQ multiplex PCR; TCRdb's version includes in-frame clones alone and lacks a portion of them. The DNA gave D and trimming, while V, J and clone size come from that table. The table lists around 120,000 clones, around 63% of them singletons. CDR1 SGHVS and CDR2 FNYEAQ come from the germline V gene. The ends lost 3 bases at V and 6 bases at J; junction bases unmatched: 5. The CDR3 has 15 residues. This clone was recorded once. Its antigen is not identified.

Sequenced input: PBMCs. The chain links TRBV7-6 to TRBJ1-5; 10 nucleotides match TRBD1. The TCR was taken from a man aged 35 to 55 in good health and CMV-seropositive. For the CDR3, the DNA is TGTGCCAGCAGCTTGGACAGGGGGTTGGGTCAGCCCCAGCATTTT. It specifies CASSLDRGLGQPQHF.